This passage covers 32 T cell receptor beta chains from one sample sequenced in a study of T cell repertoires in cytomegalovirus infection. TCRdb recomputed calls from the reads with MiXCR, one row per CDR3 protein. The repertoire holds 630,000 or so distinct CDR3 sequences, with 20% to 25% as singletons. Sequenced material: CD8+ T cells from PBMCs. Receptors were obtained from a human donor in good health (CMV status not recorded). Some clones in this sample may be carry-over from other donors' samples.

The chain carries TRBV7-9 and TRBJ2-7; D possibly corresponds to TRBD2 (5 bases). Germline assignment: CDR1 SEHNR and CDR2 FQNEAQ (reference sequence). Deletions cut 5 bases from V and 3 bases from J, with 14 bases between. This CDR3 comprises 14 residues. CDR3 in amino acids: CASSLSGIGYEQYF. The CDR3 DNA is TGTGCCAGCAGCCTGTCGGGGATTGGCTACGAGCAGTACTTC.

The chain links TRBV7-9 to TRBJ2-1; D not resolved. The CDR3 totals 16 residues. The germline gives CDR1 SEHNR, CDR2 FQNEAQ (reference sequence). V was trimmed by 8 bases and J by 1 base, leaving 18 bases between them. CDR3 coding DNA: TGTGCCAGCGAGGTAGTCTACGGCAGATCCTACAATGAGCAGTTCTTC. Its translation: CASEVVYGRSYNEQFF.

This clonotype occurred a few times. For the CDR3, the DNA is TGTGCCAGCAGTTTAAGCGGCACCTACGAGCAGTACGTC. It specifies CASSLSGTYEQYV. This chain joins TRBV28 and TRBJ2-7, with D tentatively TRBD2 (5 bases). The CDR3 loop spans 13 amino acids. Germline CDR1 is MDHEN and CDR2 is SYDVKM. V shed 2 bases and J shed 2 bases, with 7 bases lying between them.

The rearrangement joins TRBV7-4 to TRBJ1-6; D is undetermined. Germline-derived CDR1 and CDR2 are SGHVT and SQSDAQ. Trimming took off 6 bases at V and 13 bases at J, with 19 bases between the two ends. This CDR3 has 14 residues. The CDR3 here is CASRPPPGDRPLHF. DNA of the CDR3: TGTGCCAGCAGACCTCCCCCAGGTGATCGGCCCCTCCACTTT.

This clonotype has ten or more counts. The V call is TRBV27, the J call TRBJ2-7, with TRBD1 as a possible D gene (5 bases). Germline values: CDR1 MNHEY, CDR2 SMNVEV (reference sequence). The CDR3 has 15 residues. Trimming removed 6 bases at V and 3 bases at J, with 18 bases between. The CDR3 is CASSPIHTGHYEQYF. CDR3 DNA: TGTGCCAGCAGCCCAATTCATACAGGACACTACGAGCAGTACTTC.

This rearrangement joins TRBV20-1 to TRBJ2-1; 13 nucleotides agree with TRBD2. Germline loops: CDR1 DFQATT, CDR2 SNEGSKA (reference sequence). The CDR3 loop spans 17 amino acids. V dropped 0 bases and J dropped 3; count of bases not matched to a gene: 5. CDR3 amino acids: CSARDRGLAGVYNEQFF. In DNA, the CDR3 is TGCAGTGCTAGAGATCGTGGACTAGCGGGGGTCTACAATGAGCAGTTCTTC.

There are many counts of this clonotype. The J gene is TRBJ2-3, the V gene TRBV25-1; TRBD1 is a possible D gene (6 bases). This CDR3 comprises 15 residues. From germline, CDR1 is MGHDK and CDR2 SYGVNS. V dropped 7 bases and J dropped 3 bases, with 17 bases sitting between them. The DNA of the CDR3 is TGTGCCAGCATCCCCGGGAAGGGGGTTACAGATACGCAGTATTTT. Amino acid sequence: CASIPGKGVTDTQYF.

Ten or more counts support this clonotype. CDR3 amino acids: CASSRTGGDTQYF. CDR3 bases: TGTGCCAGCAGCAGGACAGGGGGAGATACGCAGTATTTT. This chain links TRBV7-6 with TRBJ2-3, with 10 bases matching TRBD1. After removal of 5 bases from V and 5 bases from J, the junction contained 1 base not matched to a gene. The CDR3 is made up of 13 amino acids. Germline CDR1 reads SGHVS; CDR2 reads FNYEAQ. The full variable domain, with the rest looked up from reference TRBV7-6 and TRBJ2-3, is GAGVSQSPRYKVTKRGQDVALRCDPISGHVSLYWYRQALGQGPEFLTYFNYEAQQDKSGLPNDRFSAERPEGSISTLTIQRTEQRDSAMYRCASSRTGGDTQYFGPGTRLTVL.

The CDR3 is CASSQGTGTGVEQYF. The CDR3 DNA reads TGTGCCAGCAGCCAGGGGACCGGGACAGGGGTCGAGCAGTACTTC. The chain links TRBV4-2 to TRBJ2-7; 10 nucleotides line up with TRBD1. The length of the CDR3 is 15 residues. The V gene end was trimmed by 3 bases and the J gene end by 6 bases; junction bases not matched to a gene: 8. CDR1 and CDR2 from the germline V gene are LGHNA and YNFKEQ.

The rearrangement links TRBV28 to TRBJ2-6; 9 bases are shared with TRBD2. V was clipped by 5 bases and J by 3 bases; unmatched bases: 14. The germline gives CDR1 MDHEN, CDR2 SYDVKM. The CDR3 has 19 residues. The CDR3 nucleotides read TGTGCCAGCAGTCCCCCTGGAGCGGGGGGTCTTTATGGGGCCAACGTCCTGACTTTC. It yields the protein CASSPPGAGGLYGANVLTF. The entire variable domain, with the rest obtained from reference TRBV28 and TRBJ2-6, is as follows: DVKVTQSSRYLVKRTGEKVFLECVQDMDHENMFWYRQDPGLGLRLIYFSYDVKMKEKGDIPEGYSVSREKKERFSLILESASTNQTSMYLCASSPPGAGGLYGANVLTFGAGSRLTVL.

There are many counts of this clonotype. CDR3: CASSASGQGMNTEAFF. The DNA of the CDR3 is TGTGCCAGCAGCGCATCGGGACAGGGAATGAACACTGAAGCTTTCTTT. The rearrangement uses TRBV7-8 and TRBJ1-1; 9 positions match TRBD1. The germline V gene encodes CDR1 SGHVS and CDR2 FQNEAQ. The CDR3 sequence is 16 residues long. With 5 bases clipped from V and 0 bases from J, the junction kept 7 bases outside the gene matches.

This sequence joins TRBV6-6 and TRBJ1-3; weak D call: TRBD1 (6 bases). The CDR3 spans 16 residues. CDR1 MNHNY and CDR2 SVGAGI come from the germline V gene (reference sequence). With 6 bases removed from V and 0 bases from J, the gap between germline ends came to 15 bases. The CDR3 DNA follows: TGTGCCAGCAGCTTCGGACAGACTAGCTCTGGAAACACCATATATTTT. Amino acids: CASSFGQTSSGNTIYF.

This clonotype has just a few counts. This chain joins TRBV19 and TRBJ2-3, with 8 positions matching TRBD1. The germline gives CDR1 LNHDA, CDR2 SQIVND (reference sequence). This CDR3 region has 14 residues. Germline trimming cut 7 bases from V and 12 bases from J; bases unmatched to any gene: 15. The DNA of the CDR3 is TGTGCCAGTAATTCTTGGACAGGGTACATAATACAGTATTTT. Its translation: CASNSWTGYIIQYF.

This clonotype was detected only a few times. The V and J genes are TRBV7-8 and TRBJ1-6, with D hard to call. V shed 1 base and J shed 0 bases, with 7 bases lying between them. The germline CDR1 and CDR2 sequences are SGHVS and FQNEAQ. The CDR3 consists of 16 residues. CDR3 loop: CASSLGQISYNSPLHF. CDR3 in DNA: TGTGCCAGCAGCTTAGGCCAGATCTCCTATAATTCACCCCTCCACTTT.

This clonotype was recorded only once. The chain carries TRBV2 and TRBJ2-1; D not certain. The ends were cut back, 5 bases at V and 5 bases at J, with 13 bases in the middle. This CDR3 comprises 14 residues. Germline CDR1 is SNHLY and CDR2 is FYNNEI. CDR3 nucleotide sequence: TGTGCCAGCAGTCCGTTAGTTACCCACAATGAGCAGTTCTTC. This translates into CASSPLVTHNEQFF. The complete variable domain, with remaining parts taken from reference TRBV2 and TRBJ2-1, reads EPEVTQTPSHQVTQMGQEVILRCVPISNHLYFYWYRQILGQKVEFLVSFYNNEISEKSEIFDDQFSVERPDGSNFTLKIRSTKLEDSAMYFCASSPLVTHNEQFFGPGTRLTVL.

The chain joins TRBV6-5 to TRBJ1-2, with 10 bases that match TRBD1. The CDR3 runs to 15 residues. Germline V gives CDR1 MNHEY, CDR2 SVGAGI. V shed 4 bases, J shed 8 bases, and the junction held 10 bases outside the gene matches. As DNA, the CDR3 is TGTGCCAGCAGTTTTTTCGACAGGGGGCCTTTGGGCTACACCTTC. Translating gives CASSFFDRGPLGYTF.

In this sample, this clonotype turned up many times. This chain links TRBV7-2 with TRBJ1-2; TRBD1 matches at 8 bases. The germline gives CDR1 SGHTA, CDR2 FQGNSA. V gave up 4 bases and J gave up 5 bases; unmatched junction bases: 6. The CDR3 consists of 14 residues. The CDR3 nucleotides read TGTGCCAGCAGCTCCCGGACAGGGATATATGGCTACACCTTC. This codes for CASSSRTGIYGYTF.

This rearrangement joins TRBV28 to TRBJ2-5; D is perhaps TRBD1 or TRBD2 (6 bases each). Per the germline V gene, CDR1 is MDHEN and CDR2 is SYDVKM. V dropped 3 bases and J dropped 5 bases, with 13 bases sitting between them. The CDR3 is 14 residues long. This CDR3 is CASSFEGGAETQYF. Here the CDR3 DNA reads TGTGCCAGCAGTTTTGAGGGGGGCGCGGAGACCCAGTACTTC. Supplemented by reference TRBV28 and TRBJ2-5, the full variable domain reads DVKVTQSSRYLVKRTGEKVFLECVQDMDHENMFWYRQDPGLGLRLIYFSYDVKMKEKGDIPEGYSVSREKKERFSLILESASTNQTSMYLCASSFEGGAETQYFGPGTRLLVL.

The V gene is TRBV6-5, the J gene TRBJ1-1; TRBD1 is a possible D gene (5 bases). The CDR3 loop spans 13 amino acids. Trimming took 7 bases from V and 4 from J, leaving 13 bases between them. Germline lookup yields CDR1 MNHEY and CDR2 SVGAGI. The CDR3 loop reads CASTDDGGTEAFF. The CDR3 DNA follows: TGTGCCAGCACTGATGATGGGGGCACTGAAGCTTTCTTT.

The rearrangement joins TRBV5-4 to TRBJ2-2, with D perhaps matching TRBD1 (6 bases). The ends were cut back, 5 bases at V and 4 bases at J, with 15 bases in the middle. The germline V gene has CDR1 SGHNT and CDR2 YYREEE (reference sequence). The CDR3 runs to 15 residues. CDR3 nucleotides: TGTGCCAGCAGTTTTAACAGGGATAGCACCGGGGAGCTGTTTTTT. This gives the protein CASSFNRDSTGELFF.

This clonotype was picked up many times. Written as DNA, the CDR3 is TGTGCCAGCAGCTTAGAACCGGGACAGGTGGGCGAGCAGTACTTC. Its translation is CASSLEPGQVGEQYF. V gene TRBV7-6 combines with J gene TRBJ2-7; TRBD1 aligns across 8 bases. Germline trimming cut 1 base from V and 6 bases from J; bases unmatched to any gene: 8. The CDR3 is 15 amino acids. Germline lookup yields CDR1 SGHVS and CDR2 FNYEAQ.

This clonotype was observed at least ten times. CDR3 sequence reads: CASSYGSHGTYEQYV. The DNA for the CDR3 is TGTGCCAGCAGTTACGGGTCTCACGGGACCTACGAGCAGTACGTC. V usage is TRBV6-2 or TRBV6-3 and J usage is TRBJ2-7, with D possibly being TRBD2 (5 bases). This CDR3 region has 15 residues. Trimming removed 2 bases at V and 2 bases at J, with 13 bases between. Per germline, CDR1 MNHEY and CDR2 SVGEGT.

In its sample, this clonotype was seen a few times. CDR3 coding DNA: TGCAGCGTTGAATCGGGCAGTTCCTACGAGCAGTACTTC. Protein: CSVESGSSYEQYF. The chain has TRBV29-1 and TRBJ2-7; D not resolved. The V end lost 2 bases, the J end lost 1 base, and 9 bases lay between the germline ends. The CDR3 sequence is 13 residues long. Germline CDR1 SQVTM, CDR2 ANQGSEA.

This clonotype was seen many times. The gene calls are TRBV7-2 and TRBJ1-1; no firm D call. V was clipped by 5 bases and J by 6 bases, with 10 bases between them. Per the germline V gene, CDR1 is SGHTA and CDR2 is FQGNSA. The CDR3 consists of 12 residues. CDR3 residues: CASSGMGAEAFF. The CDR3 DNA sequence: TGTGCCAGCAGCGGAATGGGTGCTGAAGCTTTCTTT. The whole variable domain, remainder taken from reference TRBV7-2 and TRBJ1-1, is GAGVSQSPSNKVTEKGKDVELRCDPISGHTALYWYRQSLGQGLEFLIYFQGNSAPDKSGLPSDRFSAERTGGSVSTLTIQRTQQEDSAVYLCASSGMGAEAFFGQGTRLTVV.

The J gene is TRBJ1-6, the V gene TRBV6-6; TRBD1 agrees at 8 bases. The CDR3 contains 15 residues. Trimming took 8 bases from V and 5 from J; bases not matched to a gene: 8. The germline gives CDR1 MNHNY, CDR2 SVGAGI (reference sequence). The CDR3 bases are TGTGCCAGCCGGTGGACAGGGAGCAATAATTCACCCCTCCACTTT. Residues: CASRWTGSNNSPLHF.

This clonotype was counted only a few times. The V and J genes are TRBV7-9 and TRBJ1-2; D remains unclear. Germline V lookup: CDR1 SEHNR, CDR2 FQNEAQ (reference sequence). CDR3 size: 15 residues. Trimming pared 2 bases from V and 4 bases from J, leaving 14 bases between. CDR3 bases: TGTGCCAGCAGCTTATCGGGCCCCTTCCGCTATGGCTACACCTTC. Translated: CASSLSGPFRYGYTF.

The genes are TRBV20-1 and TRBJ2-1; weak D call: TRBD2 (5 bases). Germline CDR1 and CDR2: DFQATT and SNEGSKA (reference sequence). The CDR3 has 12 residues. The ends were cut back, 5 bases at V and 10 bases at J, with 15 bases in the middle. The CDR3 nucleotides read TGCAGTGCTCACTTGGGGAGTCCAGAGCAGTTCTTC. Its protein product is CSAHLGSPEQFF.

A few counts support this clonotype. The chain joins TRBV6-5 to TRBJ1-1, with a tentative D call TRBD1 (5 bases). The length of the CDR3 is 13 residues. With 7 bases removed from V and 3 bases from J, the gap between germline ends came to 12 bases. Germline CDR1 MNHEY, CDR2 SVGAGI. CDR3 sequence (DNA): TGTGCCAGCACTTCGGGACCACACACTGAAGCTTTCTTT. This translates into CASTSGPHTEAFF.

The sample holds a few counts of this clonotype. V and J are TRBV6-2 or TRBV6-3 and TRBJ1-2; 10 bases match TRBD1. The CDR3 has 15 residues. The V and J ends lost 6 bases and 4 bases, in that order; junction bases with no gene match: 8. Germline CDR1 reads MNHEY; CDR2 reads SVGEGT. The CDR3 region is CASSPDRGPSYGYTF. Here the CDR3 DNA reads TGTGCCAGCAGCCCCGACAGGGGGCCTTCCTATGGCTACACCTTC.

This clonotype was counted many times. The genes are TRBV7-8 and TRBJ2-7, with D possibly matching TRBD2 (7 bases). Trimming cost V 5 bases and J 0 bases, with 14 bases left between them. Germline V gives CDR1 SGHVS, CDR2 FQNEAQ. The CDR3 is 15 residues long. The CDR3 DNA reads TGTGCCAGCAGCCTAGGGGGGGGAAGCTCCTACGAGCAGTACTTC. Amino acid sequence: CASSLGGGSSYEQYF.

A word on this clonotype: This CDR3 fails to terminate in the conserved phenylalanine or tryptophan, so it likely reflects a read error. This chain uses TRBV28 with TRBJ2-4; D is uncertain. Deletions cut 5 bases from V and 2 bases from J, with 22 bases between. Germline V lookup: CDR1 MDHEN, CDR2 SYDVKM. This CDR3 has 18 residues. In DNA form, the CDR3 reads TGTGCCAGCAGTAACCCAGGTACCCGGACCGCACCCAAAAACATTCAGTACATC. It translates to CASSNPGTRTAPKNIQYI.

This clonotype was detected a few times. V gene TRBV7-9 combines with J gene TRBJ1-2; D is possibly TRBD1 (5 bases). V was trimmed by 5 bases and J by 6 bases, leaving 13 bases between them. The CDR3 sequence is 13 residues long. Germline-derived CDR1 and CDR2 are SEHNR and FQNEAQ (reference sequence). Written as DNA, the CDR3 is TGTGCCAGCAGCCCCCCGTTGGGACATGGCTACACCTTC. Translated, it gives CASSPPLGHGYTF.